Reported below is one T cell receptor beta chain. These data come from a study of blood T cell repertoires in COVID-19. Study details: Acute and convalescent COVID-19 specimens originated in the United States, Italy and Spain. From T cells, B-cell-depleted T cells, or PBMCs came the material, which was cDNA or gDNA.

Source study methods: Scientists estimated how many nucleated cells there were by amplifying reference gene primers. Profiling relied on immunoSEQ multiplex PCR, and the TCRdb table lists in-frame clones only, not all of them. V and J calls and clone size are as listed in that table; D and trimming were resolved from the DNA. Of 110,000 or so clones listed, approximately 90% were seen once; the top ten hold 25% to 35%. Germline V gives CDR1 SGHAT, CDR2 FQNNGV. This CDR3 is built from 13 residues. J lost 6 bases, V lost 5 bases, and 6 bases had no gene match. The receptor's source is a man aged 70-80 years with active or convalescent COVID-19. The chain carries TRBV11-2 and TRBJ1-2; 7 bases fit TRBD1. Sequencing was carried out using peripheral blood. CDR3 protein: CASSRTGVDGYTF. DNA of the CDR3: TGTGCCAGCAGCCGAACAGGGGTTGATGGCTACACCTTC.